This T cell receptor beta chain stems from a study of technical replicates of blood from several donors. Assay used: immunoSEQ multiplex PCR; TCRdb lists only in-frame clones, some missing. The sample yields about 100,000 clones, 85% to 95% seen once. V was pared by 1 base and J by 4 bases, with 7 bases between. Germline V gene data show CDR1 as SGHDN and CDR2 as FVKESK. This CDR3 spans 13 amino acids. V gene TRBV14 combines with J gene TRBJ1-2, with D possibly TRBD1 on 6 matching bases. This TCR was recovered from a human donor in good health. Sequencing was done on a sample of T cells isolated from PBMCs. Here the CDR3 reads CASSQGTVYGYTF. CDR3 coding DNA: TGTGCCAGCAGCCAAGGGACAGTCTATGGCTACACCTTC.